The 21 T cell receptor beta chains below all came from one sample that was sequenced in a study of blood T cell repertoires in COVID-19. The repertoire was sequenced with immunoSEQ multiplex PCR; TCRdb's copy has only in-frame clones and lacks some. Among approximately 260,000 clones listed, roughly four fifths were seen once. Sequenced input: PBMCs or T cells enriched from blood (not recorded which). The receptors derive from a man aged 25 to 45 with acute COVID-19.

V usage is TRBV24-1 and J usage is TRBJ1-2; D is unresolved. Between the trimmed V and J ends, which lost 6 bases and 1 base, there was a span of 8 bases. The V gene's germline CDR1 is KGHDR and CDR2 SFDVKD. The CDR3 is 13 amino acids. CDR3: CATSTDFNYGYTF. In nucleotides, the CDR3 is TGTGCCACCAGTACAGATTTTAACTATGGCTACACCTTC.

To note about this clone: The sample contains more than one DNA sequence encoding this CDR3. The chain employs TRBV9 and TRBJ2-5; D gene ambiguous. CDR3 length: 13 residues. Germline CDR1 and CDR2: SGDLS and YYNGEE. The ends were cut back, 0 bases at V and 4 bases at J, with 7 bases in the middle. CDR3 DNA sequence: TGTGCCAGCAGCGTAGGAGGCTTAGAGACCCAGTACTTC. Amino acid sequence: CASSVGGLETQYF.

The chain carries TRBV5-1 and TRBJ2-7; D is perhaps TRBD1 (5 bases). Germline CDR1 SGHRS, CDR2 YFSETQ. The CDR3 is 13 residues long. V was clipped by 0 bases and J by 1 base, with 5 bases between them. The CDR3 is CASSLDRSYEQYV. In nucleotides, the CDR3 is TGCGCCAGCAGCTTGGACAGGTCCTACGAGCAGTACGTC.

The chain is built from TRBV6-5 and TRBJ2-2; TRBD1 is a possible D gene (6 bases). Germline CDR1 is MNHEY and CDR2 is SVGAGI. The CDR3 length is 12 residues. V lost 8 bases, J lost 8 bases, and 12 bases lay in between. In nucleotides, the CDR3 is TGTGCCAGCCAGATCAGGGGTGGGGAGCTGTTTTTT. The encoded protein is CASQIRGGELFF.

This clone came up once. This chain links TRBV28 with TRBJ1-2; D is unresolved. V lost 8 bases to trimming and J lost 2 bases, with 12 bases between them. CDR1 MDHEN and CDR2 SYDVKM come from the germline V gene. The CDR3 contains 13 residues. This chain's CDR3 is CASVPTRNYGYTF. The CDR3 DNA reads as TGTGCCAGCGTCCCGACTAGGAACTATGGCTACACCTTC.

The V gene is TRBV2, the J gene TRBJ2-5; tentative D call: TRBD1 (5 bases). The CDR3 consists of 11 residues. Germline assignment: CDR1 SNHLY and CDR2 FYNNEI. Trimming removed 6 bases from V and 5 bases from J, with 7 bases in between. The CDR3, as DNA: TGTGCCAGCAGCCCAGGGGAGACCCAGTACTTC. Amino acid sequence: CASSPGETQYF.

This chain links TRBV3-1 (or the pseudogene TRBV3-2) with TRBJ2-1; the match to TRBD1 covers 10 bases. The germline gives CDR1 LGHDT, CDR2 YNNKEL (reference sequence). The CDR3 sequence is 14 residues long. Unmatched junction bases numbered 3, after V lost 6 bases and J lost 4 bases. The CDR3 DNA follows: TGTGCCAGCAGAAGGGACAGGGGTTACAATGAGCAGTTCTTC. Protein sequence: CASRRDRGYNEQFF.

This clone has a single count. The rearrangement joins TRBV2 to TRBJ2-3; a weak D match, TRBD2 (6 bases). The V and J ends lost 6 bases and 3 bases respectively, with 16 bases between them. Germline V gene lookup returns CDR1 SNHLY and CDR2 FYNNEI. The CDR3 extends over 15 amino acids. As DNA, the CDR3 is TGTGCCAGCAGCCCGAGCGGGTTTGGGACAGATACGCAGTATTTT. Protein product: CASSPSGFGTDTQYF.

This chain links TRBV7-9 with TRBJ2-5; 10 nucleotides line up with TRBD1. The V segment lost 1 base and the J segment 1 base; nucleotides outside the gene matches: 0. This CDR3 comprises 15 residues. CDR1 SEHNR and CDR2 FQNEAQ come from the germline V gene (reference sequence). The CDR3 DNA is TGTGCCAGCAGCTTAGGGACAGGGGGCCAAGAGACCCAGTACTTC. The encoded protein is CASSLGTGGQETQYF.

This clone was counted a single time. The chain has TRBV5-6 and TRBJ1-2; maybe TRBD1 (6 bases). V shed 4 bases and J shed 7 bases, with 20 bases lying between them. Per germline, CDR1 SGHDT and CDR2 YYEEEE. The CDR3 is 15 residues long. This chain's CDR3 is CASSIPDRSRPGYTF. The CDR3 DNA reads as TGTGCCAGCAGCATACCCGACAGGTCCCGTCCTGGCTACACCTTC. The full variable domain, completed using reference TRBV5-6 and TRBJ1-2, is DAGVTQSPTHLIKTRGQQVTLRCSPKSGHDTVSWYQQALGQGPQFIFQYYEEEERQRGNFPDRFSGHQFPNYSSELNVNALLLGDSALYLCASSIPDRSRPGYTFGSGTRLTVV.

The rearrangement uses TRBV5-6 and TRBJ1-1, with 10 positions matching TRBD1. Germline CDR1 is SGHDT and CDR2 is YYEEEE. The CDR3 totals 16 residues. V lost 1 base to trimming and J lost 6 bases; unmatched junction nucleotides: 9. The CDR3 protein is CASSLWGQGPRSEAFF. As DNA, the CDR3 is TGTGCCAGCAGCTTGTGGGGACAGGGGCCTCGGTCTGAAGCTTTCTTT.

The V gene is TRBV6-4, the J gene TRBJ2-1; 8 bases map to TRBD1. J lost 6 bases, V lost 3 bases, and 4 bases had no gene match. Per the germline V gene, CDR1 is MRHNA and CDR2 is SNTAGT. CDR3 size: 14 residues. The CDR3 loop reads CASSDLTGGNEQFF. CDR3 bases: TGTGCCAGCAGTGATCTCACAGGGGGCAATGAGCAGTTCTTC.

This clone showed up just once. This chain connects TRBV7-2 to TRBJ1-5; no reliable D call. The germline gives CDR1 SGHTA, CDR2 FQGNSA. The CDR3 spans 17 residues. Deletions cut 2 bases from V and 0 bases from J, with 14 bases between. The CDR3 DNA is TGTGCCAGCAGCTTATCTGGAGGAGGGTATAGCAATCAGCCCCAGCATTTT. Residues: CASSLSGGGYSNQPQHF.

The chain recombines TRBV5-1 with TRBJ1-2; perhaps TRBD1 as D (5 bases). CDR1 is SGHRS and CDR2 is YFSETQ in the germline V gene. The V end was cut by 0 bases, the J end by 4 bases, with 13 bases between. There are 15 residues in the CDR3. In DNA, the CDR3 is TGCGCCAGCAGCTTGGACGCAGGGTCGAGCTATGGCTACACCTTC. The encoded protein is CASSLDAGSSYGYTF.

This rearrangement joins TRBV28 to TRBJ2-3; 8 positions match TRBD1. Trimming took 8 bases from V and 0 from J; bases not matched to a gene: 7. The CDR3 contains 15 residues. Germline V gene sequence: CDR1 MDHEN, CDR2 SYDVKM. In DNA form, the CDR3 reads TGTGCCAGCCAGGGGACAGGAATTAGCACAGATACGCAGTATTTT. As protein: CASQGTGISTDTQYF.

As DNA, the CDR3 is TGTGCCAGCAGTTCAACTAGCGGGGTTAATGAGCAGTTCTTC. Translating gives CASSSTSGVNEQFF. The chain carries TRBV28 and TRBJ2-1; the match to TRBD2 covers 10 bases. Germline lookup yields CDR1 MDHEN and CDR2 SYDVKM. There are 14 residues in the CDR3. V shed 4 bases, J shed 7 bases, and the junction held 4 bases outside the gene matches.

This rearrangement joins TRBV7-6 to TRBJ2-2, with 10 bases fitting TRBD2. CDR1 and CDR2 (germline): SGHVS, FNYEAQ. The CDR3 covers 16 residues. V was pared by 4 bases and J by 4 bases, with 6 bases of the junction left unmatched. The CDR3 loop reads CASSSRLAGGTGELFF. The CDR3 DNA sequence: TGTGCCAGCAGCTCACGATTAGCGGGGGGCACCGGGGAGCTGTTTTTT.

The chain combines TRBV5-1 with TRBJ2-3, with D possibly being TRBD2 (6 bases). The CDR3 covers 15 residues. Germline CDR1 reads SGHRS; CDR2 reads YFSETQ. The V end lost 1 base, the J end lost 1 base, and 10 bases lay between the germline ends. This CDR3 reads CASSLSGVGTDTQYF. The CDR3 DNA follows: TGCGCCAGCAGCTTGTCGGGGGTTGGCACAGATACGCAGTATTTT.

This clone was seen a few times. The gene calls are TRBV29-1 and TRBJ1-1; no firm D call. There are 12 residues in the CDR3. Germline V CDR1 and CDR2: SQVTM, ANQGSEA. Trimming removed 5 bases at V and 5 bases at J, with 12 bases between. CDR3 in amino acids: CSVLSLWTEAFF. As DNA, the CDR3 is TGCAGCGTTCTCAGTTTGTGGACTGAAGCTTTCTTT.

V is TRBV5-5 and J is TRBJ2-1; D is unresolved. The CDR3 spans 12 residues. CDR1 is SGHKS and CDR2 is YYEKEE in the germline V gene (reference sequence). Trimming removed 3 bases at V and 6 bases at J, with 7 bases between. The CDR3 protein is CASSSHSNEQFF. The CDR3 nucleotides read TGTGCCAGCAGCTCCCATTCCAATGAGCAGTTCTTC.

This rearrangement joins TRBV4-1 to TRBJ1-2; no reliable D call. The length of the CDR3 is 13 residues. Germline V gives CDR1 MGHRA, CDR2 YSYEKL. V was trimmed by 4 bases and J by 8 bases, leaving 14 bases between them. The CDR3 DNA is TGCGCCAGCAGCCGAGACGGGGTTGGGGGCTACACCTTC. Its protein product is CASSRDGVGGYTF.